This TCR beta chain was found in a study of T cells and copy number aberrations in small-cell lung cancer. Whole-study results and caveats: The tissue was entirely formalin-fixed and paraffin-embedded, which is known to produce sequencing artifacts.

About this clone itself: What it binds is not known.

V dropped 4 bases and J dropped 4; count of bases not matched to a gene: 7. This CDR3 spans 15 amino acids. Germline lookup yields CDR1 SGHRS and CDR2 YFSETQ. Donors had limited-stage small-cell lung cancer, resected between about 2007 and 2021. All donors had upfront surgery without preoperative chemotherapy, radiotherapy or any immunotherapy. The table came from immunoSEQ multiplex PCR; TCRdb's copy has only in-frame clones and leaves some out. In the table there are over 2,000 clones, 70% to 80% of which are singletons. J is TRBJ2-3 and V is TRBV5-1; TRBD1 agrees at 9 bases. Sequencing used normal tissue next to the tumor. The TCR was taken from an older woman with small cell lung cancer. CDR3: CASSVGTGQADTQYF. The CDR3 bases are TGCGCCAGCAGCGTCGGGACAGGGCAGGCAGATACGCAGTATTTT.